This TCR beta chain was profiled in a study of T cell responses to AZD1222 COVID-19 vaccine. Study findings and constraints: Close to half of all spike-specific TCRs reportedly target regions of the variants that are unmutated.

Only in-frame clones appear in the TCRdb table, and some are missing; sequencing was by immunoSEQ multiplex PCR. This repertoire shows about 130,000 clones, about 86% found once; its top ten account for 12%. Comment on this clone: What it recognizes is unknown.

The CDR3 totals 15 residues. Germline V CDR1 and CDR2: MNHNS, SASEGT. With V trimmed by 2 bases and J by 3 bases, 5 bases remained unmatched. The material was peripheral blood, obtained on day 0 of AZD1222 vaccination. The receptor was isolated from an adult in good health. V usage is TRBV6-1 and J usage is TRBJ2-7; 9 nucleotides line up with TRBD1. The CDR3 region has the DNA TGTGCCAGCAGTGAAAAGGCGACAGGGGGCTACGAGCAGTACTTC. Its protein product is CASSEKATGGYEQYF.